Following are 25 T cell receptor beta chains from one sample sequenced in a study of blood T cell repertoires in COVID-19. Profiling relied on immunoSEQ multiplex PCR, and the TCRdb table lists in-frame clones only, not all of them. Of 250,000 to 350,000 clones in the sample, around 89% are singletons; the top ten hold roughly 0.8%. Sample: peripheral blood. These receptors came from a man aged 25-45 years with acute or convalescent COVID-19.

This chain joins TRBV28 and TRBJ2-6; TRBD2 might be the D (5 bases). Trimming left V 4 bases short and J 4 bases short, with 14 bases between. The germline V gene has CDR1 MDHEN and CDR2 SYDVKM. This CDR3 is built from 16 residues. CDR3 coding DNA: TGTGCCAGCAGTTCGCGGACTGGTCGAGGGGCCAACGTCCTGACTTTC. Residues: CASSSRTGRGANVLTF.

The chain combines TRBV11-2 with TRBJ2-7; tentatively, D is TRBD2 (5 bases). The length of the CDR3 is 14 residues. Trimming removed 5 bases from V and 3 bases from J, with 14 bases in between. In germline, CDR1 is SGHAT, CDR2 FQNNGV. CDR3 sequence (DNA): TGTGCCAGCAGCCGTGACTACGAAAACTACGAGCAGTACTTC. It translates to CASSRDYENYEQYF.

In its sample, this clone was seen once. V and J are TRBV4-1 and TRBJ1-5; D remains unclear. Germline V CDR1 and CDR2: MGHRA, YSYEKL. The germline V and J ends were trimmed by 1 base and 5 bases, with 6 bases remaining between them. The CDR3 sequence is 13 residues long. CDR3 DNA sequence: TGCGCCAGCAGCCAAGGTATCGATCAGCCCCAGCATTTT. Residues: CASSQGIDQPQHF.

The chain recombines TRBV27 with TRBJ2-7; 7 bases are a match to TRBD1. The germline gives CDR1 MNHEY, CDR2 SMNVEV (reference sequence). Trimming took 3 bases from V and 5 from J; bases not matched to a gene: 7. The CDR3 sequence is 14 residues long. In nucleotides, the CDR3 is TGTGCCAGCAGTTTGCGACAGGGTGGGCACGAGCAGTACTTC. Its translation is CASSLRQGGHEQYF.

The rearrangement joins TRBV6-1 to TRBJ2-3; 7 bases line up with TRBD2. CDR3 length: 18 residues. Germline loops: CDR1 MNHNS, CDR2 SASEGT. The J segment lost 2 bases and the V segment lost 4 bases, leaving 15 bases of the junction unmatched. The CDR3 sequence: CASSGGGAGMSSTDTQYF. CDR3 sequence (DNA): TGTGCCAGCAGTGGCGGGGGAGCGGGAATGTCTTCCACAGATACGCAGTATTTT.

V and J are TRBV28 and TRBJ2-7; D uncertain. This CDR3 contains 15 residues. Per germline, CDR1 MDHEN and CDR2 SYDVKM. Trimming took off 6 bases at V and 9 bases at J, with 24 bases between the two ends. The chain's CDR3 is CASRSSDAVPLWQYF. In DNA form, the CDR3 reads TGTGCCAGCAGATCCTCTGATGCGGTACCATTGTGGCAGTACTTC. Full variable domain (remainder filled in from reference TRBV28 and TRBJ2-7): DVKVTQSSRYLVKRTGEKVFLECVQDMDHENMFWYRQDPGLGLRLIYFSYDVKMKEKGDIPEGYSVSREKKERFSLILESASTNQTSMYLCASRSSDAVPLWQYFGPGTRLTVT.

This clone was seen a single time. The chain's CDR3 is CASSYPTGPETQYF. DNA for the CDR3: TGTGCCAGCAGCTACCCTACAGGGCCAGAGACCCAGTACTTC. The chain joins TRBV13 to TRBJ2-5, with a tentative D call TRBD1 (6 bases). The CDR3 contains 14 residues. Germline V gives CDR1 PRHDT, CDR2 FYEKMQ (reference sequence). Trimming cost V 4 bases and J 4 bases, with 13 bases left between them.

The V and J genes are TRBV27 and TRBJ1-1; TRBD1 matches 7 bases. The V segment lost 5 bases and the J segment 2 bases; nucleotides outside the gene matches: 11. The germline CDR1 and CDR2 sequences are MNHEY and SMNVEV (reference sequence). This CDR3 is built from 16 residues. The CDR3 DNA reads as TGTGCCAGCAGTCAAAGTCCCGGGACAGCAAACACTGAAGCTTTCTTT. This gives the protein CASSQSPGTANTEAFF.

The chain has TRBV9 and TRBJ2-1; TRBD2 might be the D (6 bases). V lost 4 bases, J lost 5 bases, and 19 bases lay in between. Germline V gene lookup returns CDR1 SGDLS and CDR2 YYNGEE. CDR3 length: 16 amino acids. CDR3 residues: CASSSMSAGQNNEQFF. The DNA for the CDR3 is TGTGCCAGCAGCTCTATGTCCGCGGGGCAGAACAATGAGCAGTTCTTC.

The chain is built from TRBV5-1 and TRBJ2-1; TRBD2 matches 12 bases. V lost 1 base, J lost 1 base, and 12 bases stayed unmatched. CDR3 length equals 20 residues. Germline loops: CDR1 SGHRS, CDR2 YFSETQ. The CDR3 DNA is TGCGCCAGCAGCTTGTGGGGGGGCCTAGCGGGAGGGAGTTCCTACAATGAGCAGTTCTTC. Protein: CASSLWGGLAGGSSYNEQFF.

This chain links TRBV2 with TRBJ2-3, with 7 nucleotides matching TRBD2. The CDR3 consists of 16 residues. V was pared by 6 bases and J by 2 bases, with 11 bases of the junction left unmatched. Looked up from germline, CDR1 is SNHLY and CDR2 is FYNNEI. The CDR3: CASRLLAYKNTDTQYF. The CDR3 region has the DNA TGTGCCAGCAGATTACTAGCGTATAAAAACACAGATACGCAGTATTTT.

The CDR3 spells CASSSLTADTQYF. The CDR3, as DNA: TGTGCCAGTAGTAGTTTGACTGCAGATACGCAGTATTTT. V is TRBV19 and J is TRBJ2-3; no reliable D call. The V end lost 4 bases, the J end lost 4 bases, and 9 bases lay between the germline ends. This CDR3 is built from 13 residues. The germline CDR1 and CDR2 sequences are LNHDA and SQIVND (reference sequence).

As regards this clone: This may stem from a read error, because a much larger clone lies one nucleotide away. J is TRBJ1-2 and V is TRBV5-5; 8 nucleotides align to TRBD1. Per the germline V gene, CDR1 is SGHKS and CDR2 is YYEKEE (reference sequence). With V trimmed by 3 bases and J by 4 bases, 2 bases remained unmatched. The CDR3 runs to 13 residues. This CDR3 is CASSSGQGYGYTF. The CDR3 DNA reads TGTGCCAGCAGCTCAGGACAGGGCTATGGCTACACCTTC.

V gene TRBV5-1 combines with J gene TRBJ2-1, with TRBD2 matching over 10 bases. After removal of 2 bases from V and 8 bases from J, the junction contained 10 bases not matched to a gene. The CDR3 covers 16 residues. CDR1 is SGHRS and CDR2 is YFSETQ in the germline V gene. CDR3: CASSFQEREGRDEQFF. The CDR3 DNA sequence: TGCGCCAGCAGCTTCCAAGAGCGGGAGGGCCGGGATGAGCAGTTCTTC.

This clone was seen a single time. The chain links TRBV19 to TRBJ2-2; 9 nucleotides line up with TRBD2. The V gene end was trimmed by 2 bases and the J gene end by 5 bases; junction bases not matched to a gene: 3. Looked up from germline, CDR1 is LNHDA and CDR2 is SQIVND (reference sequence). The CDR3 consists of 15 residues. The CDR3 DNA is TGTGCCAGTAGTATAATTAGCGGGGGTACCGGGGAGCTGTTTTTT. As protein: CASSIISGGTGELFF.

The genes are TRBV18 and TRBJ2-2, with 10 bases that match TRBD2. Germline CDR1 is KGHSH and CDR2 is LQKENI. The CDR3 length is 14 residues. With 4 bases clipped from V and 7 bases from J, the junction kept 3 bases outside the gene matches. The DNA of the CDR3 is TGTGCCAGCTCACTTCTAGCGGGAGACGGGGAGCTGTTTTTT. Its translation is CASSLLAGDGELFF.

The chain joins TRBV5-4 to TRBJ2-4, with TRBD2 identical over 10 bases. CDR1 is SGHNT, CDR2 YYREEE, per germline (reference sequence). V lost 4 bases, J lost 0 bases, and 7 bases stayed unmatched. The length of the CDR3 is 17 residues. The CDR3 spells CASSPGGLAVAKNIQYF. DNA of the CDR3: TGTGCCAGCAGCCCTGGAGGACTAGCGGTAGCCAAAAACATTCAGTACTTC.

This clone was recorded once. The gene calls are TRBV11-2 and TRBJ2-3; TRBD2 aligns across 8 bases. The CDR3 is 16 amino acids. V lost 2 bases and J lost 3; bases outside the gene matches: 7. Germline CDR1 and CDR2: SGHAT and FQNNGV. The CDR3 is CASSLLAGGLTDTQYF. The CDR3 DNA is TGTGCCAGCAGCTTATTGGCGGGGGGACTTACAGATACGCAGTATTTT.

V gene TRBV19 combines with J gene TRBJ2-1; 13 bases match TRBD2. The CDR3 loop spans 12 amino acids. Germline CDR1 and CDR2: LNHDA and SQIVND (reference sequence). The CDR3 DNA sequence: TGTGCAACTTGGGGACTAGCGGGATTCCAGTTCTTC. Residues: CATWGLAGFQFF.

The chain joins TRBV6-1 to TRBJ2-1; 9 bases match TRBD1. With 5 bases clipped from V and 4 bases from J, the junction kept 12 bases outside the gene matches. The length of the CDR3 is 17 residues. Germline CDR1 and CDR2: MNHNS and SASEGT. CDR3: CASSKDTGGKGYNEQFF. Written as DNA, the CDR3 is TGTGCCAGCAGTAAAGATACAGGGGGCAAGGGGTACAATGAGCAGTTCTTC.

The chain couples TRBV10-1 to TRBJ2-3, with 10 bases identical to TRBD1. After removal of 6 bases from V and 4 bases from J, the junction contained 10 bases not matched to a gene. Germline lookup yields CDR1 WNHNN and CDR2 SYGVQD (reference sequence). The CDR3 has 16 residues. The CDR3 DNA reads TGCGCCAGCAGCGATCCCGGGGGGACAGGGGCAGATACGCAGTATTTT. This gives the protein CASSDPGGTGADTQYF.

The chain is built from TRBV7-2 and TRBJ2-5; D might be TRBD2 (5 bases). V lost 3 bases and J 7 bases, leaving 9 bases between the germline ends. The germline gives CDR1 SGHTA, CDR2 FQGNSA. CDR3 length equals 12 residues. CDR3 sequence: CASSLDLGTQYF. DNA of the CDR3: TGTGCCAGCAGCTTGGACTTGGGGACCCAGTACTTC. The whole variable domain, filled in from reference TRBV7-2 and TRBJ2-5, reads GAGVSQSPSNKVTEKGKDVELRCDPISGHTALYWYRQSLGQGLEFLIYFQGNSAPDKSGLPSDRFSAERTGGSVSTLTIQRTQQEDSAVYLCASSLDLGTQYFGPGTRLLVL.

This chain connects TRBV28 to TRBJ1-6, with a weak D call TRBD1 (6 bases). Germline values: CDR1 MDHEN, CDR2 SYDVKM. The CDR3 consists of 14 residues. V lost 6 bases to trimming and J lost 9 bases, with 15 bases between them. The CDR3 loop is CASSAGELSSPLHF. CDR3 sequence (DNA): TGTGCCAGCAGCGCAGGGGAGTTGAGTTCACCCCTCCACTTT.

The CDR3, as DNA: TGTGCCAGTAGTATAGTCCTGACAGGGAGCACTACCAACATTCAGTACTTC. Translating it yields CASSIVLTGSTTNIQYF. The gene calls are TRBV19 and TRBJ2-4; 7 nucleotides match TRBD1. V trimming: 1 base; J trimming: 7 bases; junction bases outside the gene matches: 13. In germline, CDR1 is LNHDA, CDR2 SQIVND (reference sequence). The CDR3 loop spans 17 amino acids.

The chain couples TRBV9 to TRBJ2-1, with 10 positions matching TRBD2. CDR1 and CDR2 from the germline V gene are SGDLS and YYNGEE. The CDR3 consists of 16 residues. The ends lost 0 bases at V and 6 bases at J; junction bases unmatched: 6. The CDR3 DNA reads as TGTGCCAGCAGCGTAGAGTCAGCGGGAGGGGGCAATGAGCAGTTCTTC. Residues: CASSVESAGGGNEQFF. The variable domain in full, with the rest retrieved from reference TRBV9 and TRBJ2-1, is DSGVTQTPKHLITATGQRVTLRCSPRSGDLSVYWYQQSLDQGLQFLIQYYNGEERAKGNILERFSAQQFPDLHSELNLSSLELGDSALYFCASSVESAGGGNEQFFGPGTRLTVL.